What follows are 7 T cell receptor beta chains derived from one specimen sequenced in a study of Ad26.COV2.S vaccination and SARS-CoV-2 variants. Method: immunoSEQ multiplex PCR; TCRdb's copy keeps in-frame clones and lacks some. The data contain around 350,000 clones, under 95% of them singletons. Material: peripheral blood, obtained after recovery from COVID-19. The receptors were gathered from a human donor who had recovered from COVID-19.

The chain employs TRBV11-3 and TRBJ2-3; possibly TRBD2 for D (5 bases). This CDR3 contains 15 residues. Germline values: CDR1 SGHNT, CDR2 YENEEA. Trimming removed 3 bases at V and 2 bases at J, with 12 bases between. CDR3 in amino acids: CASSLGSSTTDTQYF. As DNA, the CDR3 is TGTGCCAGCAGCTTGGGGAGCTCTACCACAGATACGCAGTATTTT.

V gene TRBV11-2 combines with J gene TRBJ2-3; TRBD1 matches at 10 bases. With V trimmed by 5 bases and J by 2 bases, 7 bases remained unmatched. Germline CDR1 reads SGHAT; CDR2 reads FQNNGV. The CDR3 spans 16 residues. CDR3 in amino acids: CASSKWTGGDTDTQYF. The CDR3 DNA reads as TGTGCCAGCAGCAAGTGGACAGGGGGGGACACAGATACGCAGTATTTT.

V usage is TRBV5-1 and J usage is TRBJ2-5; D is unclear. Trimming removed 5 bases from V and 2 bases from J, with 7 bases in between. CDR3 length equals 12 residues. Germline assignment: CDR1 SGHRS and CDR2 YFSETQ. CDR3 nucleotides: TGCGCCAGCAGGACGCCACAAGAGACCCAGTACTTC. It encodes CASRTPQETQYF. Using reference TRBV5-1 and TRBJ2-5 for the parts outside the CDR3, the full variable domain is KAGVTQTPRYLIKTRGQQVTLSCSPISGHRSVSWYQQTPGQGLQFLFEYFSETQRNKGNFPGRFSGRQFSNSRSEMNVSTLELGDSALYLCASRTPQETQYFGPGTRLLVL.

This chain links TRBV7-9 with TRBJ2-1, with D perhaps assigned TRBD1 or TRBD2 (6 bases each). Germline CDR1 and CDR2: SEHNR and FQNEAQ (reference sequence). CDR3 length equals 12 residues. Trimming removed 0 bases at V and 12 bases at J, with 9 bases between. CDR3 DNA sequence: TGTGCCAGCAGCTTAGCAGGGGGGCCGCAGTTCTTC. Amino acids: CASSLAGGPQFF.

The CDR3 DNA reads TGTGCCAGCAGTCCCAGAAATGAGCAGTTCTTC. Its protein is CASSPRNEQFF. V and J are TRBV2 and TRBJ2-1; D ambiguous. Trimming shortened V by 5 bases and J by 7 bases, and 6 bases separated the two germline ends. The CDR3 runs 11 residues. Per the germline V gene, CDR1 is SNHLY and CDR2 is FYNNEI.

The chain carries TRBV7-6 and TRBJ2-3; TRBD1 aligns across 10 bases. Per germline, CDR1 SGHVS and CDR2 FNYEAQ. This CDR3 has 15 residues. Germline trimming cut 5 bases from V and 6 bases from J; bases unmatched to any gene: 8. CDR3 protein: CASSPGQGLRDTQYF. The CDR3, as DNA: TGTGCCAGCAGCCCGGGACAGGGGCTGAGGGATACGCAGTATTTT.

The chain is built from TRBV21-1 and TRBJ1-3; the table's D gene call, TRBD1, was not cross checked with the DNA. TRBV21-1 is noted as a pseudogene. The length of the CDR3 is 18 residues. CDR3 sequence reads: CASSKEPGQPFTGNTIYF. In DNA form, the CDR3 reads TGTGCCAGCAGCAAAGAGCCGGGACAGCCTTTTACTGGAAACACCATATATTTT.